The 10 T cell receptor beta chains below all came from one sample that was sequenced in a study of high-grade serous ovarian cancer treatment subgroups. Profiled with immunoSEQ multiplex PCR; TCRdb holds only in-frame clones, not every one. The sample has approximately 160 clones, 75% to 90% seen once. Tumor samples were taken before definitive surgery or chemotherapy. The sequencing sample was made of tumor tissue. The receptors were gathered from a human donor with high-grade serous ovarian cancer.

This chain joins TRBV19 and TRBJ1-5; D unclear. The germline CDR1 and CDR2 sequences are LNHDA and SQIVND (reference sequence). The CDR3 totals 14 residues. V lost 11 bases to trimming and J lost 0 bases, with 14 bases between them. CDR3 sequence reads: CASGQPHSNQPQHF. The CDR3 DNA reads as TGTGCCTCTGGCCAGCCGCATAGCAATCAGCCCCAGCATTTT.

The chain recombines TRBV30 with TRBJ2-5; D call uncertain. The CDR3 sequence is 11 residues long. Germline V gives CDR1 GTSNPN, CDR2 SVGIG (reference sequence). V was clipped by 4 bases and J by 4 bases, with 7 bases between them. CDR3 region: CAWIRSETQYF. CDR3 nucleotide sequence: TGTGCCTGGATCAGGTCAGAGACCCAGTACTTC.

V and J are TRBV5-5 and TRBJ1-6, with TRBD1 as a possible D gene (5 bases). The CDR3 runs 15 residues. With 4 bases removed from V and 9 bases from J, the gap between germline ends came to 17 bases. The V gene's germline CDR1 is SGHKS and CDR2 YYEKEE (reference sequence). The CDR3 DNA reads TGTGCCAGCAGCAATCCGGGACGGCCCCTTTCACCCCTCCACTTT. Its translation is CASSNPGRPLSPLHF.

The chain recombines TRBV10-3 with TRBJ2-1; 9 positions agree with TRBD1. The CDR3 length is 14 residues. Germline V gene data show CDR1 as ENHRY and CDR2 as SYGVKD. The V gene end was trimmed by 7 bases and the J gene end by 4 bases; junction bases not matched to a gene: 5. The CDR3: CAINTGTGYNEQFF. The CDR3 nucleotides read TGTGCCATCAATACCGGGACAGGGTACAATGAGCAGTTCTTC.

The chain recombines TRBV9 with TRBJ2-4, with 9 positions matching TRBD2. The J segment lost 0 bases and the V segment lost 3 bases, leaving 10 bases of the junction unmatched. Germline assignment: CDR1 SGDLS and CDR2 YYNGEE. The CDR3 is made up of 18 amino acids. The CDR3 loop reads CASSAGELAGLAKNIQYF. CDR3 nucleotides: TGTGCCAGCAGCGCTGGGGAGCTAGCGGGATTAGCCAAAAACATTCAGTACTTC. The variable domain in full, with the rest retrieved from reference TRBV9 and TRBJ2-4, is DSGVTQTPKHLITATGQRVTLRCSPRSGDLSVYWYQQSLDQGLQFLIQYYNGEERAKGNILERFSAQQFPDLHSELNLSSLELGDSALYFCASSAGELAGLAKNIQYFGAGTRLSVL.

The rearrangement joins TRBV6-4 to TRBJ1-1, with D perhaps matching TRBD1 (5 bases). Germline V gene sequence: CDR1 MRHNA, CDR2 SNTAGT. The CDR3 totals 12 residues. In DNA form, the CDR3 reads TGTGACATCAAAGGGGATAAGGTTGAAGCTTTCTTT. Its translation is CDIKGDKVEAFF.

The CDR3 nucleotides read TGTGCCAGTACACAGGGATTAGCCAAAAACATTCAGTACTTC. This translates into CASTQGLAKNIQYF. The chain carries TRBV2 and TRBJ2-4; possibly TRBD1 for D (6 bases). Germline CDR1 SNHLY, CDR2 FYNNEI. CDR3 size: 14 residues. The V end lost 9 bases, the J end lost 0 bases, and 12 bases lay between the germline ends.

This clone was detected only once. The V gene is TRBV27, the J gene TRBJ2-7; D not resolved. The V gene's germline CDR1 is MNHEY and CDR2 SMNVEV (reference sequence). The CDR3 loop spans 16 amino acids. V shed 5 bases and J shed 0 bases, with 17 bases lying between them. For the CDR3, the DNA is TGTGCCAGCAGTCCCTTGGGCGGCTCTCACTCCTACGAGCAGTACTTC. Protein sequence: CASSPLGGSHSYEQYF.

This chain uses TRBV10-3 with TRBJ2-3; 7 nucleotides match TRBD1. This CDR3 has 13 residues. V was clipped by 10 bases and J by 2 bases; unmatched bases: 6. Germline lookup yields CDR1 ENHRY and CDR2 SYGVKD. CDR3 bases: TGTGCCACCGAAGGGGGCCCCACAGATACGCAGTATTTT. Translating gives CATEGGPTDTQYF.

The chain's CDR3 is CASSLLTGNYGYTF. In DNA, the CDR3 is TGTGCCAGTAGTCTCCTGACAGGCAACTATGGCTACACCTTC. The chain couples TRBV19 to TRBJ1-2, with D maybe TRBD1 (6 bases). This CDR3 is 14 amino acids long. The germline V and J ends were trimmed by 5 bases and 2 bases, with 12 bases remaining between them. CDR1 and CDR2 (germline): LNHDA, SQIVND (reference sequence).